This T cell receptor beta chain emerged from a study of T cells in Graves' hyperthyroidism and ophthalmopathy. The CDR3 spans 17 residues. Deletions cut 3 bases from V and 1 base from J, with 16 bases between. Germline V CDR1 and CDR2: MNHEY, SMNVEV (reference sequence). Pregnant or lactating patients were excluded, as were those with uncontrolled infection or other autoimmune disease. Amplification of TCR beta CDR3 regions was performed using RNA transcripts as template. A set of HTBI primers served as the primers for a first-round RT-PCR of the TCR CDR3. MiXCR, run by TCRdb on the multiplex PCR reads, gives a single entry per CDR3 protein. Among around 600,000 distinct CDR3 sequences listed, more than 12% were seen once. This clonotype was found many times.

The chain links TRBV27 to TRBJ2-1; D is possibly TRBD2 (6 bases). The material sequenced was blood. The clonotype was recovered from a woman in her 50s with Graves' ophthalmopathy. CDR3 DNA sequence: TGTGCCAGCAGTTTTTGGCCGGGAGATGAGTCCTACAATGAGCAGTTCTTC. Translation: CASSFWPGDESYNEQFF.